These 26 T cell receptor beta chains were all obtained from the same sample, sequenced in a study of shared clonotypes between healthy human individuals. Sequencing used immunoSEQ multiplex PCR; TCRdb keeps in-frame clones, though not all of them. The table has roughly 500,000 clones, approximately 81% seen once. The material sequenced was PBMCs. The receptors come from a woman aged 40 to 50 in good health. Some clones in this sample may be carry-over from other donors' samples.

With regard to this clone: Given a far larger clone just one base away, this is likely a sequencing read error. This CDR3 is also generated by other DNA sequences in the sample. The J gene is TRBJ1-1, the V gene TRBV6-6; D call uncertain. V was trimmed by 6 bases and J by 1 base, leaving 9 bases between them. This CDR3 contains 13 residues. Per the germline V gene, CDR1 is MNHNY and CDR2 is SVGAGI (reference sequence). The CDR3 protein is CASSPTENTEAFF. The CDR3, as DNA: TGTGCCAGCAGCCCTACAGAGAACACTGAAGCTTTCTTT.

J is TRBJ2-7 and V is TRBV10-3, with TRBD2 matching over 13 bases. This CDR3 has 15 residues. V shed 10 bases, J shed 2 bases, and the junction held 8 bases outside the gene matches. Germline V gene lookup returns CDR1 ENHRY and CDR2 SYGVKD. This chain's CDR3 is CATDSLAGGTYEQYF. For the CDR3, the DNA is TGTGCCACCGATTCACTAGCGGGAGGGACCTACGAGCAGTACTTC.

The chain combines TRBV28 with TRBJ1-1; a possible D gene is TRBD1 (6 bases). This CDR3 contains 13 residues. Looked up from germline, CDR1 is MDHEN and CDR2 is SYDVKM. Trimming cost V 8 bases and J 4 bases, with 14 bases left between them. CDR3 bases: TGTGCCAGCGGGATAACAGGGAGCACTGAAGCTTTCTTT. Protein product: CASGITGSTEAFF.

The chain joins TRBV11-2 to TRBJ2-1; D gene uncertain. Germline assignment: CDR1 SGHAT and CDR2 FQNNGV. The CDR3 extends over 12 amino acids. Trimming shortened V by 3 bases and J by 7 bases, and 7 bases separated the two germline ends. CDR3 amino acids: CASSFDLNEQFF. In DNA, the CDR3 is TGTGCCAGCAGCTTCGATCTTAATGAGCAGTTCTTC. The full variable domain, with the rest looked up from reference TRBV11-2 and TRBJ2-1, is EAGVAQSPRYKIIEKRQSVAFWCNPISGHATLYWYQQILGQGPKLLIQFQNNGVVDDSQLPKDRFSAERLKGVDSTLKIQPAKLEDSAVYLCASSFDLNEQFFGPGTRLTVL.

A word on this clone: A single base is all that separates this from a far larger clone, so a read error is likely. Additional DNA sequences in this sample encode the identical CDR3. The chain is built from TRBV7-9 and TRBJ1-1; D gene unclear. Germline-derived CDR1 and CDR2 are SEHNR and FQNEAQ (reference sequence). Deletions cut 5 bases from V and 2 bases from J, with 15 bases between. This CDR3 has 15 amino acids. CDR3 in DNA: TGTGCCAGCAGCCGCGGTTCCGGTCTTAACACTGAAGCTTTCTTT. Translating it yields CASSRGSGLNTEAFF.

The chain is built from TRBV6-1 and TRBJ1-5, with 8 bases aligning to TRBD1. Trimming removed 6 bases from V and 5 bases from J; junction bases left unmatched: 9. Per the germline V gene, CDR1 is MNHNS and CDR2 is SASEGT. The CDR3 consists of 15 residues. As DNA, the CDR3 is TGTGCCAGCAGCGCTTCGCAGGGGGCGTATCAGCCCCAGCATTTT. This codes for CASSASQGAYQPQHF.

About this clone itself: A read error is the likely source, as a far larger clone sits one nucleotide away. This sample includes further DNA sequences coding for the same CDR3. The rearrangement uses TRBV7-9 and TRBJ1-2; unclear D gene. Germline V gene sequence: CDR1 SEHNR, CDR2 FQNEAQ (reference sequence). This CDR3 comprises 11 residues. In nucleotides, the CDR3 is TGTGCCAGTAGCTTATCCCGGGGCTACACCTTC. This sequence encodes CASSLSRGYTF.

The V gene is TRBV2, the J gene TRBJ2-7; either TRBD1 or TRBD2 may supply D (5 bases each). V gave up 4 bases and J gave up 0 bases, with 13 bases separating them. The CDR3 contains 15 residues. Germline loops: CDR1 SNHLY, CDR2 FYNNEI. The CDR3 DNA reads as TGTGCCAGCAGTGCCCGGGACGCCGACTCCTACGAGCAGTACTTC. Amino acids: CASSARDADSYEQYF. Combining the CDR3 with reference TRBV2 and TRBJ2-7 gives the whole variable domain EPEVTQTPSHQVTQMGQEVILRCVPISNHLYFYWYRQILGQKVEFLVSFYNNEISEKSEIFDDQFSVERPDGSNFTLKIRSTKLEDSAMYFCASSARDADSYEQYFGPGTRLTVT.

This rearrangement joins TRBV11-2 to TRBJ2-3, with 8 positions matching TRBD2. The J segment lost 2 bases and the V segment lost 0 bases, leaving 4 bases of the junction unmatched. CDR1 and CDR2 from the germline V gene are SGHAT and FQNNGV. The CDR3 has 16 residues. The CDR3 sequence is CASSLDWREATDTQYF. The CDR3 DNA is TGTGCCAGCAGCTTAGATTGGCGGGAGGCCACAGATACGCAGTATTTT. The full variable domain, rest sourced from reference TRBV11-2 and TRBJ2-3, is EAGVAQSPRYKIIEKRQSVAFWCNPISGHATLYWYQQILGQGPKLLIQFQNNGVVDDSQLPKDRFSAERLKGVDSTLKIQPAKLEDSAVYLCASSLDWREATDTQYFGPGTRLTVL.

This chain connects TRBV19 to TRBJ2-1; D unclear. V lost 3 bases and J lost 1, with 4 bases in between. CDR3 length: 13 amino acids. CDR1 is LNHDA, CDR2 SQIVND, per germline (reference sequence). The CDR3 loop is CASSISSYNEQFF. The CDR3 DNA is TGTGCCAGTAGTATCTCATCCTACAATGAGCAGTTCTTC.

The V and J genes are TRBV6-5 and TRBJ2-7; tentative D call: TRBD2 (5 bases). The germline gives CDR1 MNHEY, CDR2 SVGAGI. Trimming stripped 4 bases from V and 5 bases from J, with 21 bases between. This CDR3 contains 16 residues. The CDR3 nucleotides are TGTGCCAGCAGTTCTCGATGGACTCCCCTGGTAGACGAGCAGTACTTC. This encodes CASSSRWTPLVDEQYF.

This sequence joins TRBV27 and TRBJ1-4; D remains unclear. The CDR3 loop spans 14 amino acids. From germline, CDR1 is MNHEY and CDR2 SMNVEV (reference sequence). Trimming cost V 3 bases and J 0 bases, with 5 bases left between them. CDR3 protein: CASSFEPTNEKLFF. The CDR3 nucleotides read TGTGCCAGCAGTTTCGAGCCAACTAATGAAAAACTGTTTTTT.

The chain joins TRBV7-9 to TRBJ2-2; no definite D call. V lost 4 bases to trimming and J lost 7 bases, with 10 bases between them. CDR1 is SEHNR, CDR2 FQNEAQ, per germline (reference sequence). The CDR3 contains 13 residues. The CDR3 DNA follows: TGTGCCAGCAGCTCCCCCGCGTTCGGGGAGCTGTTTTTT. It encodes CASSSPAFGELFF.

Details on this clone: A much larger clone lies one base from this, so it may be a read error. Different DNA sequences within this sample yield the same CDR3. The chain links TRBV21-1 to TRBJ2-3; TRBD1 is taken as the D call from the table, unchecked against the DNA. TRBV21-1 is tagged as a pseudogene. The CDR3 is 18 residues long. The CDR3 coding sequence is TGTGCCAGCAGCAAAGGGATCTTGACAGGGGGGTTGGCAGATACGCAGTACTTT. This sequence encodes CASSKGILTGGLADTQYF.

The rearrangement uses TRBV7-9 and TRBJ1-1; D unclear. Germline CDR1 is SEHNR and CDR2 is FQNEAQ (reference sequence). Trimming pared 5 bases from V and 4 bases from J, leaving 8 bases between. CDR3 length equals 12 residues. The CDR3 spells CASSPPSTEAFF. The CDR3 DNA is TGTGCCAGCAGCCCACCCAGCACTGAAGCTTTCTTT.

The chain is built from TRBV27 and TRBJ2-1, with 11 bases fitting TRBD2. This CDR3 has 18 residues. The V gene end was trimmed by 5 bases and the J gene end by 0 bases; junction bases not matched to a gene: 9. The germline V gene has CDR1 MNHEY and CDR2 SMNVEV (reference sequence). The CDR3 protein is CASSHLLAGGRSYNEQFF. The CDR3 DNA reads as TGTGCCAGCAGTCACTTGCTAGCGGGAGGACGCTCCTACAATGAGCAGTTCTTC.

This chain uses TRBV28 with TRBJ2-6, with 7 bases identical to TRBD1. The CDR3 is 19 residues long. With 3 bases clipped from V and 0 bases from J, the junction kept 11 bases outside the gene matches. Germline assignment: CDR1 MDHEN and CDR2 SYDVKM. CDR3 region: CASSLRTGSPFSGANVLTF. The CDR3 DNA follows: TGTGCCAGCAGTTTGAGGACAGGCTCCCCCTTCTCTGGGGCCAACGTCCTGACTTTC.

V usage is TRBV6-5 and J usage is TRBJ1-3; D remains unclear. The germline CDR1 and CDR2 sequences are MNHEY and SVGAGI. This CDR3 spans 14 amino acids. With 2 bases removed from V and 0 bases from J, the gap between germline ends came to 5 bases. Here the CDR3 reads CASSYAGSGNTIYF. Written as DNA, the CDR3 is TGTGCCAGCAGTTACGCAGGCTCTGGAAACACCATATATTTT.

The chain links TRBV7-8 to TRBJ2-2, with 10 bases that match TRBD2. The CDR3 loop spans 16 amino acids. The trim removed 10 bases at V and 5 bases at J, leaving 13 bases unmatched. CDR1 is SGHVS and CDR2 is FQNEAQ in the germline V gene. The CDR3 DNA is TGTGCCACCCTACTAGCGGGATATTATGGTACCGGGGAGCTGTTTTTT. Amino acid sequence: CATLLAGYYGTGELFF.

This clone appeared once. Just one base apart from a much larger clone, this may be a read error. Within the sample, other DNA sequences also encode this same CDR3. The genes are TRBV5-3 and TRBJ2-7; 8 bases line up with TRBD1. TRBV5-3 falls under the ORF class, with uncertain function. Germline trimming cut 4 bases from V and 3 bases from J; bases unmatched to any gene: 3. This CDR3 region has 13 residues. The CDR3, as DNA: TGTGCCAGAAGCGTTGGACAGGGCTACGAGCAGTACTTC. Encoded protein: CARSVGQGYEQYF.

This clone was counted a few times. The chain employs TRBV19 and TRBJ2-5; D gene ambiguous. V shed 7 bases and J shed 0 bases, with 9 bases lying between them. Germline V gene sequence: CDR1 LNHDA, CDR2 SQIVND (reference sequence). The CDR3 totals 13 residues. CDR3 nucleotides: TGTGCCAGTAAGAACAAGTACCAAGAGACCCAGTACTTC. Its protein product is CASKNKYQETQYF.

On this clone itself: This likely came from a read error, as a far larger clone is one base away. The sample holds other DNA sequences that translate to the same CDR3. The rearrangement links TRBV27 to TRBJ1-5, with a weak D call TRBD1 (5 bases). The CDR3 runs 14 residues. Between the trimmed V and J ends, which lost 8 bases and 1 base, there was a span of 12 bases. Germline V gene lookup returns CDR1 MNHEY and CDR2 SMNVEV (reference sequence). In nucleotides, the CDR3 is TGTGCCAGCCGAGGGACTGGGAGCAATCAGCCCCAGCATTTT. Protein product: CASRGTGSNQPQHF.

This chain connects TRBV5-4 to TRBJ2-7, with 12 nucleotides matching TRBD1. This CDR3 has 15 amino acids. The junction had 4 bases not matched to a gene; V was cut back by 3 bases and J by 3 bases. Germline V gene sequence: CDR1 SGHNT, CDR2 YYREEE (reference sequence). CDR3 sequence reads: CASSSGDRGLYEQYF. The CDR3 nucleotides are TGTGCCAGCAGCTCCGGGGACAGGGGGCTCTACGAGCAGTACTTC.

This chain uses TRBV7-9 with TRBJ2-5, with D hard to call. The ends were cut back, 4 bases at V and 2 bases at J, with 8 bases in the middle. The CDR3 has 13 amino acids. Germline V lookup: CDR1 SEHNR, CDR2 FQNEAQ (reference sequence). In DNA, the CDR3 is TGTGCCAGCAGCTGGGAACCGCAAGAGACCCAGTACTTC. Residues: CASSWEPQETQYF.

In regard to this clone: Since a far larger clone is one base different, this is likely a read error. This sample also contains other DNA sequences that code for the same CDR3. V and J are TRBV7-2 and TRBJ2-3, with D perhaps TRBD2 (6 bases). The CDR3 has 14 amino acids. Germline CDR1 SGHTA, CDR2 FQGNSA. The CDR3 bases are TGTGCTAGCAGCCGCCCGGGAGGCACAGATACGCAGTATTTT. This codes for CASSRPGGTDTQYF.

This clone was counted a few times. The chain joins TRBV7-6 to TRBJ1-3; D is undetermined. CDR3 length equals 16 residues. V lost 1 base and J lost 0, with 10 bases in between. Germline assignment: CDR1 SGHVS and CDR2 FNYEAQ. CDR3 nucleotides: TGTGCCAGCAGCTTAGTGCGGGTCCTCTCTGGAAACACCATATATTTT. Its translation is CASSLVRVLSGNTIYF.